This TCR beta chain derives from a study of blood T cell repertoires in COVID-19. Study background: Italy, Spain and the United States were the sources of the convalescent and acute COVID-19 samples. The analysed material was cDNA or gDNA that came from T cells, B-cell-depleted T cells, or PBMCs.

Sequencing used immunoSEQ multiplex PCR; TCRdb keeps in-frame clones, though not all of them. The table has more than 95,000 clones, approximately 88% seen once; the top ten hold roughly 29%. What was sequenced was peripheral blood. This sequence was found in a man aged 60 to 75 with acute or convalescent COVID-19.

Here the CDR3 reads CASSTRATDTQYF. CDR3 nucleotides: TGTGCCAGTAGTACCAGGGCCACAGATACGCAGTATTTT. The chain employs TRBV19 and TRBJ2-3; maybe TRBD1 (5 bases). Trimming left V 4 bases short and J 2 bases short, with 7 bases between. This CDR3 spans 13 amino acids. Germline values: CDR1 LNHDA, CDR2 SQIVND (reference sequence). Full variable domain (rest looked up from reference TRBV19 and TRBJ2-3): DGGITQSPKYLFRKEGQNVTLSCEQNLNHDAMYWYRQDPGQGLRLIYYSQIVNDFQKGDIAEGYSVSREKKESFPLTVTSAQKNPTAFYLCASSTRATDTQYFGPGTRLTVL.